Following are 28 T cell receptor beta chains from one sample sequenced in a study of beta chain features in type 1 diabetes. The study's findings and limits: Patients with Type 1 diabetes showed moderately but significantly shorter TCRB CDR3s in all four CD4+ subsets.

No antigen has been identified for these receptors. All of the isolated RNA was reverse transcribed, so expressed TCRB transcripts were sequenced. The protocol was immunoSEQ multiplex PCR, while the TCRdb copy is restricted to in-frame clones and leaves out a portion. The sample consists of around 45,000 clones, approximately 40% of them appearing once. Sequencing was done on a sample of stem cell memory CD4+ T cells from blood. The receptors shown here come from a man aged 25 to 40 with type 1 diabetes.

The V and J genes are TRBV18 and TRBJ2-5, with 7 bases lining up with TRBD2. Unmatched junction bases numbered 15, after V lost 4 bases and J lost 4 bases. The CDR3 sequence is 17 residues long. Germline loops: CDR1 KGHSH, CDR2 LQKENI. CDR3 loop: CASSRYDLGRGGETQYF. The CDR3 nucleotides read TGTGCCAGCTCACGATACGACCTTGGGCGCGGGGGAGAGACCCAGTACTTC.

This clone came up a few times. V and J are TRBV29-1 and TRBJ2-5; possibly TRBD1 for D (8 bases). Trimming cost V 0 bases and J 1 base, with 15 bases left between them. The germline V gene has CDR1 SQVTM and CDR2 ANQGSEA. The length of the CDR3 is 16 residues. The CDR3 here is CSVEERETGAQETQYF. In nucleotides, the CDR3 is TGCAGCGTTGAAGAGCGGGAGACAGGGGCCCAAGAGACCCAGTACTTC. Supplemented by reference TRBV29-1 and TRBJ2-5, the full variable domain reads SAVISQKPSRDICQRGTSLTIQCQVDSQVTMMFWYRQQPGQSLTLIATANQGSEATYESGFVIDKFPISRPNLTFSTLTVSNMSPEDSSIYLCSVEERETGAQETQYFGPGTRLLVL.

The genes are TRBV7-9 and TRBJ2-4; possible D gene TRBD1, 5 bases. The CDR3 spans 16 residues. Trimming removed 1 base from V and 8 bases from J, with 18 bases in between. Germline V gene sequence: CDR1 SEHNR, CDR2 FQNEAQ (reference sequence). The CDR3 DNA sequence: TGTGCCAGCAGCTTAGGGGCGGACAATCATAAATACATTCAGTACTTC. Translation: CASSLGADNHKYIQYF.

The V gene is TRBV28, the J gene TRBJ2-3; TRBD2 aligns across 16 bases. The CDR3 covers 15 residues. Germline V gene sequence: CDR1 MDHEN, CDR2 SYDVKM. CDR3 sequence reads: CATGTSGRAWDTQYF. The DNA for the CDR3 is TGTGCAACTGGGACTAGCGGGAGGGCCTGGGATACGCAGTATTTT.

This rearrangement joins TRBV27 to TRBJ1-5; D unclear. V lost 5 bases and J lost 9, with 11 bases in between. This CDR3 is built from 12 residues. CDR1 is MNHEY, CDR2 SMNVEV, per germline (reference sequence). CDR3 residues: CASSPVEWPQHF. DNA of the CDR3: TGTGCCAGCAGTCCGGTTGAATGGCCCCAGCATTTT.

The CDR3 coding sequence is TGTGCCAGCAGGGAGACAGGGGGGGAAGAGACCCAGTACTTC. Translating gives CASRETGGEETQYF. The chain recombines TRBV2 with TRBJ2-5; 9 nucleotides match TRBD1. The CDR3 covers 14 residues. Germline V gene sequence: CDR1 SNHLY, CDR2 FYNNEI. J lost 3 bases, V lost 6 bases, and 5 bases had no gene match. Variable domain in full (rest from reference TRBV2 and TRBJ2-5): EPEVTQTPSHQVTQMGQEVILRCVPISNHLYFYWYRQILGQKVEFLVSFYNNEISEKSEIFDDQFSVERPDGSNFTLKIRSTKLEDSAMYFCASRETGGEETQYFGPGTRLLVL.

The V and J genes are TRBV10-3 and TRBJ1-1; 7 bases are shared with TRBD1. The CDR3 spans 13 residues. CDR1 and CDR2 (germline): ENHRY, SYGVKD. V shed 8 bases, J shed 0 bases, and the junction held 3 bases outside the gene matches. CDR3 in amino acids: CAIGGQLNTEAFF. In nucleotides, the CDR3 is TGTGCCATCGGGGGACAGCTGAACACTGAAGCTTTCTTT.

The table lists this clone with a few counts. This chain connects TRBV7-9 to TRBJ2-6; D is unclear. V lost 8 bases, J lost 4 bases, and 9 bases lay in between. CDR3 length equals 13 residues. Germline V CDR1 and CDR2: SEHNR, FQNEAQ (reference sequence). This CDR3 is CASLMQGANVLTF. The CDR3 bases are TGTGCCAGCCTTATGCAGGGGGCCAACGTCCTGACTTTC.

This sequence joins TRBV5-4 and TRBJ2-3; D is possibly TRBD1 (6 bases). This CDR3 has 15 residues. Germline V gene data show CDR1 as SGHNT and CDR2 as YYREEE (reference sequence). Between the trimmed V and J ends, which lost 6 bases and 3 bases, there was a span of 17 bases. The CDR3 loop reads CASNPGQWGTDTQYF. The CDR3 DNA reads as TGTGCCAGCAACCCTGGACAGTGGGGGACAGATACGCAGTATTTT.

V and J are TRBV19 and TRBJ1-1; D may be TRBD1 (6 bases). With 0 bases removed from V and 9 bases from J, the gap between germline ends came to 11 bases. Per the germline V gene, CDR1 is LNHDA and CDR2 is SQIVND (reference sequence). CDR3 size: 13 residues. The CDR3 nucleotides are TGTGCCAGTAGTATAGACAGGGGACCGCAAGCTTTCTTT. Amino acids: CASSIDRGPQAFF.

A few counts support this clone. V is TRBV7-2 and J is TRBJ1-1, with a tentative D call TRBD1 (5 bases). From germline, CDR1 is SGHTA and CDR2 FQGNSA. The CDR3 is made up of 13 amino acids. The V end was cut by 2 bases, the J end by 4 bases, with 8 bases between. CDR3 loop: CASSLRRGTEAFF. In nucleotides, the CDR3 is TGTGCCAGCAGCTTACGGAGGGGCACTGAAGCTTTCTTT.

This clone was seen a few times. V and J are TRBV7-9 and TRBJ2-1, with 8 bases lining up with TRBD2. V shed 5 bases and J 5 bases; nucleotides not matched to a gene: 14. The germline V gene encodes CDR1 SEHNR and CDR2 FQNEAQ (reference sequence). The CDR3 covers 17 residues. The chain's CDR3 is CASSMANSGNPNNEQFF. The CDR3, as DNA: TGTGCCAGCAGCATGGCAAATAGCGGGAATCCAAACAATGAGCAGTTCTTC.

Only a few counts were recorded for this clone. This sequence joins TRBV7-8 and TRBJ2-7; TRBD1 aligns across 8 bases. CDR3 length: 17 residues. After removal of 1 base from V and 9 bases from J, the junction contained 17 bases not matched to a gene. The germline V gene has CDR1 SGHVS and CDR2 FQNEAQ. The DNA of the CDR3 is TGTGCCAGCAGCTTAGATCGCCCAGGGGGCGGCGGAGTAGGGCAGTACTTC. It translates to CASSLDRPGGGGVGQYF. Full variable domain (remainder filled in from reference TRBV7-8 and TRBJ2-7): GAGVSQSPRYKVAKRGQDVALRCDPISGHVSLFWYQQALGQGPEFLTYFQNEAQLDKSGLPSDRFFAERPEGSVSTLKIQRTQQEDSAVYLCASSLDRPGGGGVGQYFGPGTRLTVT.

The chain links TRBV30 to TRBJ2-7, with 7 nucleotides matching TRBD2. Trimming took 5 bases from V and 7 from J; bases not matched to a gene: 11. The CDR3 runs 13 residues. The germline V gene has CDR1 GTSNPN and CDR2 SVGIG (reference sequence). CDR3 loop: CAWAGDSPWEQYF. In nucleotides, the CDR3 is TGTGCCTGGGCGGGAGACTCGCCCTGGGAGCAGTACTTC. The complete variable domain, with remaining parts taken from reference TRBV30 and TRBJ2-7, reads SQTIHQWPATLVQPVGSPLSLECTVEGTSNPNLYWYRQAAGRGLQLLFYSVGIGQISSEVPQNLSASRPQDRQFILSSKKLLLSDSGFYLCAWAGDSPWEQYFGPGTRLTVT.

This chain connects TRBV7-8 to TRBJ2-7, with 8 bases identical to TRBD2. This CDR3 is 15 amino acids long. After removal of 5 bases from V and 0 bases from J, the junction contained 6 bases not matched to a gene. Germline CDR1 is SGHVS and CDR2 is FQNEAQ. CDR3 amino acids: CASSRSGTISYEQYF. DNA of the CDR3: TGTGCCAGCAGCCGTAGCGGGACAATCTCCTACGAGCAGTACTTC.

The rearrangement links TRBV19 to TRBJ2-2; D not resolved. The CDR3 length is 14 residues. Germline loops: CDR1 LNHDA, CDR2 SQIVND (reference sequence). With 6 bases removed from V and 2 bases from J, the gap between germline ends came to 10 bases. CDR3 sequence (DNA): TGTGCCAGTAGGTACAGTCTAAACACCGGGGAGCTGTTTTTT. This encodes CASRYSLNTGELFF.

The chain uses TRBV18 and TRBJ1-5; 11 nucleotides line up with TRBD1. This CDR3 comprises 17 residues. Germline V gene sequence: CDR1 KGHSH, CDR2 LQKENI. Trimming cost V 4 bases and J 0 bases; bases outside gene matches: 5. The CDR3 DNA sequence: TGTGCCAGCTCACAGGGACAGGGGGGCTATAGCAATCAGCCCCAGCATTTT. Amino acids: CASSQGQGGYSNQPQHF.

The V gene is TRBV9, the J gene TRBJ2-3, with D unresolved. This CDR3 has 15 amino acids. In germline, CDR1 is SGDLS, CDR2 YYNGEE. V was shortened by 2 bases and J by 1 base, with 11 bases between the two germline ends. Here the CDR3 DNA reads TGTGCCAGCAGCGTCCAGTTTTTGGGCACAGATACGCAGTATTTT. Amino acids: CASSVQFLGTDTQYF.

The CDR3 reads CASSFPERGYGYTF. The CDR3 coding sequence is TGTGCCAGCAGTTTCCCGGAAAGGGGCTATGGCTACACCTTC. The chain couples TRBV28 to TRBJ1-2; TRBD1 might be the D (5 bases). The length of the CDR3 is 14 residues. Trimming took 3 bases from V and 4 from J, leaving 12 bases between them. Germline-derived CDR1 and CDR2 are MDHEN and SYDVKM.

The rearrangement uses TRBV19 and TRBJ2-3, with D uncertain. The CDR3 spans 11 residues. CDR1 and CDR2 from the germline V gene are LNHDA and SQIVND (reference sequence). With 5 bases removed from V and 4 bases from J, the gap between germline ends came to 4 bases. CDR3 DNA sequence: TGTGCCAGTAGTTACTCAGATACGCAGTATTTT. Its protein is CASSYSDTQYF.

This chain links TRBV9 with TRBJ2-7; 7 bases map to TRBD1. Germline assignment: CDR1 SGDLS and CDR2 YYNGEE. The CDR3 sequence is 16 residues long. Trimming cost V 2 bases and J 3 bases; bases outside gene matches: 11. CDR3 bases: TGTGCCAGCAGCGTCGGCCCCGGACAGGACCTCTACGAGCAGTACTTC. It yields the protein CASSVGPGQDLYEQYF.

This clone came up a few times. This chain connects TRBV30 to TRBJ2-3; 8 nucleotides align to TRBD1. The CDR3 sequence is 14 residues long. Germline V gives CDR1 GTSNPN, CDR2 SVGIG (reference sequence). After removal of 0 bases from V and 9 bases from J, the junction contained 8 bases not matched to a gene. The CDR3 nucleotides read TGTGCCTGGAGTGTACAGGGGGGCCGTGGCACGCAGTATTTT. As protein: CAWSVQGGRGTQYF.

CDR3 in amino acids: CASSSPRREGLHEQFF. CDR3 DNA: TGTGCCAGCAGCTCACCCCGCCGGGAGGGCCTTCATGAGCAGTTCTTC. The genes are TRBV9 and TRBJ2-1, with 8 bases matching TRBD2. The V gene's germline CDR1 is SGDLS and CDR2 YYNGEE. J was trimmed by 8 bases and V by 4 bases; bases with no gene match: 14. There are 16 residues in the CDR3.

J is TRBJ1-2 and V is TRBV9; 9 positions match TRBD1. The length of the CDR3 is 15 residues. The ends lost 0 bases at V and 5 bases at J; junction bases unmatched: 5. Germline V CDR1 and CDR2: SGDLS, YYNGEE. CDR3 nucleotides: TGTGCCAGCAGCGTAGCCCACAGGGGGCCTTATGGCTACACCTTC. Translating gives CASSVAHRGPYGYTF.

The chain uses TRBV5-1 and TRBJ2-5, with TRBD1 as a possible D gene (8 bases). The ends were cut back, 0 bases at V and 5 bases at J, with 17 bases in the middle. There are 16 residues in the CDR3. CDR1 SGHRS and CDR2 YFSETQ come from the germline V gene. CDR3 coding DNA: TGCGCCAGCAGCTTGGCCTTCAGGGGGCGGGAGGAGACCCAGTACTTC. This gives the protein CASSLAFRGREETQYF.

The CDR3 protein is CASSELRDQETQYF. The CDR3 DNA is TGTGCCAGCAGTGAATTGAGAGATCAAGAGACCCAGTACTTC. V and J are TRBV25-1 and TRBJ2-5, with no clear D. The CDR3 spans 14 residues. Germline V CDR1 and CDR2: MGHDK, SYGVNS. Between the trimmed V and J ends, which lost 1 base and 2 bases, there was a span of 8 bases.

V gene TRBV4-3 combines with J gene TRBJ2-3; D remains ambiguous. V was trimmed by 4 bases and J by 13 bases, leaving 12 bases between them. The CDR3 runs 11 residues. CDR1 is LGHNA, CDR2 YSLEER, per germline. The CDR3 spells CASSPSREKYF. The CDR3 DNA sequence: TGCGCCAGCAGCCCCTCTAGAGAGAAGTATTTT.

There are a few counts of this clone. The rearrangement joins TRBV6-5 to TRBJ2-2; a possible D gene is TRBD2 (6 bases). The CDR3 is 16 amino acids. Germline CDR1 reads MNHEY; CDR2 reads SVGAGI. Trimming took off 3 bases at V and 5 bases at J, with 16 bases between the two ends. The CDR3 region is CASSYSRGVRTGELFF. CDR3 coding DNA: TGTGCCAGCAGTTATTCGCGGGGTGTAAGGACCGGGGAGCTGTTTTTT.